These 8 T cell receptor beta chains originate from one sample sequenced in a study of cytomegalovirus exposure and HLA in healthy donors. Use of 60 Vbeta and 13 Jbeta primers characterized the PCR. Only in-frame clones appear in the TCRdb table, and some are missing; sequencing was by immunoSEQ multiplex PCR. The sample has fewer than 150,000 clones, roughly three quarters seen once; the top ten hold approximately 5.1%. Sequencing input: PBMCs. These receptors were taken from a male donor in good health and CMV-seronegative.

This rearrangement joins TRBV28 to TRBJ2-3; TRBD1 is a possible D gene (5 bases). Germline V gene lookup returns CDR1 MDHEN and CDR2 SYDVKM. The ends were cut back, 10 bases at V and 0 bases at J, with 17 bases in the middle. This CDR3 spans 15 amino acids. In DNA form, the CDR3 reads TGTGCCACCCGAAACAGACAGACTAGCACAGATACGCAGTATTTT. Its translation: CATRNRQTSTDTQYF.

This chain joins TRBV6-5 and TRBJ1-1; D remains ambiguous. This CDR3 is built from 13 residues. Germline CDR1 MNHEY, CDR2 SVGAGI. The V gene lost 7 bases and the J gene lost 11 bases, with 20 bases spanning the gap. The DNA for the CDR3 is TGTGCCAGCACCGCTCCCCTGGGAGGGCCGGCTTTCTTT. Translation gives CASTAPLGGPAFF.

The chain combines TRBV5-4 with TRBJ1-1; 9 bases map to TRBD1. V lost 3 bases, J lost 9 bases, and 3 bases stayed unmatched. Germline V gene data show CDR1 as SGHNT and CDR2 as YYREEE (reference sequence). There are 12 residues in the CDR3. The CDR3 DNA reads TGTGCCAGCAGCTGGGGACAGGGACAAGCTTTCTTT. Translation: CASSWGQGQAFF.

The V call is TRBV7-9, the J call TRBJ2-1; D perhaps matches TRBD1 (6 bases). This CDR3 region has 12 residues. The germline V and J ends were trimmed by 7 bases and 8 bases, with 12 bases remaining between them. CDR1 is SEHNR and CDR2 is FQNEAQ in the germline V gene (reference sequence). For the CDR3, the DNA is TGTGCCAGCAACGAGAAGGGGGATGAGCAGTTCTTC. This encodes CASNEKGDEQFF.

The chain uses TRBV2 and TRBJ1-3, with 7 bases lining up with TRBD1. The CDR3 extends over 15 amino acids. The germline V gene has CDR1 SNHLY and CDR2 FYNNEI. The J segment lost 0 bases and the V segment lost 5 bases, leaving 4 bases of the junction unmatched. The CDR3 DNA reads as TGTGCCAGCAGTCTGACAGGGTCCTCTGGAAACACCATATATTTT. Residues: CASSLTGSSGNTIYF.

This chain connects TRBV27 to TRBJ2-7; 10 bases agree with TRBD2. In germline, CDR1 is MNHEY, CDR2 SMNVEV (reference sequence). J lost 0 bases, V lost 5 bases, and 4 bases had no gene match. The length of the CDR3 is 15 residues. In nucleotides, the CDR3 is TGTGCCAGCAGTCCAACTAGCGGGGTCTCCTACGAGCAGTACTTC. It encodes CASSPTSGVSYEQYF.

The chain has TRBV19 and TRBJ1-1; a possible D gene is TRBD1 (5 bases). The germline V and J ends were trimmed by 7 bases and 0 bases, with 9 bases remaining between them. The CDR3 is made up of 13 amino acids. Germline V CDR1 and CDR2: LNHDA, SQIVND (reference sequence). The CDR3 region is CASMGQLNTEAFF. The CDR3 DNA sequence: TGTGCCAGTATGGGGCAGCTGAACACTGAAGCTTTCTTT.

The sample holds a few counts of this clone. The chain combines TRBV5-4 with TRBJ1-2, with TRBD1 identical over 9 bases. Germline trimming cut 4 bases from V and 5 bases from J; bases unmatched to any gene: 3. CDR3 length: 13 amino acids. Germline V gene lookup returns CDR1 SGHNT and CDR2 YYREEE (reference sequence). The CDR3 nucleotides read TGTGCCAGCAGCACCGGGACAGGGTATGGCTACACCTTC. Translating it yields CASSTGTGYGYTF.